These 8 T cell receptor beta chains share one sample of origin, sequenced in a study of T cell clones after liver transplantation. TCRdb keeps only in-frame clones here, not all; method: immunoSEQ multiplex PCR. The sample lists 75,000 to 100,000 clones, about 82% occurring once. Sequenced material: CD4+ T cells from blood, taken 46 months after liver transplant. The source is a human patient who received a liver transplant. Some of the T cells might come from the graft donor.

For this clone: The junction departs from germline at one end; a sequencing error may be responsible. The J gene is TRBJ2-5, the V gene TRBV28, with unresolved D. Germline V gives CDR1 MDHEN, CDR2 SYDVKM. The CDR3 runs to 17 residues. The CDR3 DNA sequence: TGTACCAGCAGTTTAATAGCCCTGGGTCGGGTTCGGGAGACCCAGTACTTC. It yields the protein CTSSLIALGRVRETQYF.

The CDR3 protein is CASSIGTHRDDADTQYF. CDR3 DNA: TGTGCCAGTAGTATAGGGACTCATCGCGACGATGCAGATACGCAGTATTTT. V gene TRBV19 combines with J gene TRBJ2-3; D may be TRBD2 (5 bases). Trimming pared 1 base from V and 4 bases from J, leaving 18 bases between. The CDR3 spans 17 residues. From germline, CDR1 is LNHDA and CDR2 SQIVND (reference sequence).

The chain has TRBV9 and TRBJ1-1, with D hard to call. The CDR3 runs 14 residues. Per germline, CDR1 SGDLS and CDR2 YYNGEE. V lost 4 bases, J lost 0 bases, and 10 bases lay in between. The CDR3 DNA follows: TGTGCCAGCAGCCCCCGACAAATGAACACTGAAGCTTTCTTT. As protein: CASSPRQMNTEAFF.

The V and J genes are TRBV7-6 and TRBJ2-5; a weak D match, TRBD1 (6 bases). Germline CDR1 and CDR2: SGHVS and FNYEAQ. Trimming left V 4 bases short and J 1 base short, with 13 bases between. The CDR3 length is 15 residues. The CDR3 DNA follows: TGTGCCAGCAGCTCCCCCGGGACACTCCAAGAGACCCAGTACTTC. As protein: CASSSPGTLQETQYF.

J is TRBJ1-2 and V is TRBV7-9, with D perhaps matching TRBD1 (5 bases). The CDR3 sequence is 14 residues long. Between the trimmed V and J ends, which lost 5 bases and 8 bases, there was a span of 18 bases. The germline V gene encodes CDR1 SEHNR and CDR2 FQNEAQ (reference sequence). CDR3 sequence reads: CASSLDGTRGGYTF. The CDR3 bases are TGTGCCAGCAGCCTTGACGGGACCCGGGGGGGCTACACCTTC.

The chain combines TRBV4-3 with TRBJ2-3; D possibly corresponds to TRBD2 (5 bases). V was pared by 0 bases and J by 0 bases, with 10 bases between. Germline values: CDR1 LGHNA, CDR2 YSLEER. The CDR3 loop spans 16 amino acids. CDR3 sequence (DNA): TGCGCCAGCAGCCAAGATATACGGGGTAGCACAGATACGCAGTATTTT. Translated, it gives CASSQDIRGSTDTQYF.

The rearrangement uses TRBV2 and TRBJ1-3; D is unresolved. Germline V gene lookup returns CDR1 SNHLY and CDR2 FYNNEI. V was pared by 4 bases and J by 2 bases, with 9 bases between. The CDR3 is 14 amino acids. This CDR3 is CASSAFTPGNTIYF. The CDR3 coding sequence is TGTGCCAGCAGTGCCTTCACTCCTGGAAACACCATATATTTT.

The chain couples TRBV7-2 to TRBJ2-7, with 7 bases fitting TRBD2. This CDR3 has 16 residues. Germline CDR1 reads SGHTA; CDR2 reads FQGNSA. V was pared by 1 base and J by 4 bases, with 10 bases of the junction left unmatched. The chain's CDR3 is CASSLGPPSSGYEQYF. CDR3 DNA: TGTGCCAGCAGCTTAGGCCCCCCCTCTAGCGGTTACGAGCAGTACTTC.